What follows are 3 T cell receptor beta chains derived from one specimen sequenced in a study of T cells in Graves' hyperthyroidism and ophthalmopathy. TCR beta CDR3 sequences were amplified from RNA transcripts. The HTBI set primed first-round TCR CDR3 RT-PCR. TCRdb redid the calling of the multiplex PCR reads with MiXCR, one entry per CDR3 protein. Among about 520,000 distinct CDR3 sequences listed, around 22% were seen once. What was sequenced was blood. The receptors originated from a woman aged 30 to 39 with Graves' ophthalmopathy.

In this sample, this clonotype turned up many times. The chain has TRBV20-1 and TRBJ1-2; D is ambiguous. The CDR3 spans 12 residues. V was trimmed by 4 bases and J by 7 bases, leaving 13 bases between them. In germline, CDR1 is DFQATT, CDR2 SNEGSKA (reference sequence). The CDR3 loop is CSATSGAGGYTF. CDR3 nucleotide sequence: TGCAGTGCTACTTCTGGAGCGGGTGGCTACACCTTC.

This clonotype was recorded many times. The chain recombines TRBV29-1 with TRBJ2-7, with D unclear. The germline V gene has CDR1 SQVTM and CDR2 ANQGSEA. The V end was cut by 0 bases, the J end by 3 bases, with 9 bases between. The CDR3 length is 13 residues. The CDR3 nucleotides are TGCAGCGTTGAAGATCCCAGGAGCTACGAGCAGTACTTC. Translation gives CSVEDPRSYEQYF.

The table lists this clonotype with many counts. The V call is TRBV20-1, the J call TRBJ1-5; the D is unclear. The CDR3 contains 15 residues. Germline loops: CDR1 DFQATT, CDR2 SNEGSKA (reference sequence). V was shortened by 1 base and J by 3 bases, with 13 bases between the two germline ends. The CDR3 DNA reads TGCAGTGCTAGAGGAGGATTAGGATACAATCAGCCCCAGCATTTT. It yields the protein CSARGGLGYNQPQHF.